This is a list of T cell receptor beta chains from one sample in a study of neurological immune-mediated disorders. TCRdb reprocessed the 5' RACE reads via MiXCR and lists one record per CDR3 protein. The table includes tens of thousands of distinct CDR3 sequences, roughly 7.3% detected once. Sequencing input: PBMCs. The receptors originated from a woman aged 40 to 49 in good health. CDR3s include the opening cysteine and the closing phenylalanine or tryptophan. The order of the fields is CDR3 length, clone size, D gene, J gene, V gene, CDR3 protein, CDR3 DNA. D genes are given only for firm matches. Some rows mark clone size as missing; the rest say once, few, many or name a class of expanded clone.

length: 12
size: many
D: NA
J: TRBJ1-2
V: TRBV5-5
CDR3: CASSLQGDGYTF
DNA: TGTGCCAGCAGCTTGCAAGGGGATGGCTACACCTTC

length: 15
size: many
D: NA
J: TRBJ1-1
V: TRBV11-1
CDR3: CASSVEQGGRTEAFF
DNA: TGTGCCAGCAGCGTCGAACAGGGAGGTCGAACTGAAGCTTTCTTT

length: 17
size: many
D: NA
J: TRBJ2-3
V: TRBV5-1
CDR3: CASSVDPLGGAIDTQYF
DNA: TGCGCCAGCAGCGTAGACCCCCTCGGAGGGGCAATAGATACGCAGTATTTT

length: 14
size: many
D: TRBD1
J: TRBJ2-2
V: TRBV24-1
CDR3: CATETDRGTGELFF
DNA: TGTGCCACCGAGACGGACAGGGGCACCGGGGAGCTGTTTTTT

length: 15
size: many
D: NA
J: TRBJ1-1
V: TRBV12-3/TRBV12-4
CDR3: CASSLVGGANTEAFF
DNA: TGTGCCAGCAGTTTAGTAGGCGGAGCGAACACTGAAGCTTTCTTT

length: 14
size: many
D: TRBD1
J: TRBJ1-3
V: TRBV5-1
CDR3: CASSPQGSGNTIYF
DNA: TGCGCCAGCAGCCCACAGGGGTCTGGAAACACCATATATTTT

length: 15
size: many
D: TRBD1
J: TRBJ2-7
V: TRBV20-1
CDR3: CSARSPGQGLTEQYF
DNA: TGCAGTGCTAGATCACCGGGACAGGGGTTGACCGAGCAGTACTTC

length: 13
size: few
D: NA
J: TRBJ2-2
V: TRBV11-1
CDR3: CASSLRETGELFF
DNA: TGTGCCAGCAGCTTAAGGGAGACCGGGGAGCTGTTTTTT

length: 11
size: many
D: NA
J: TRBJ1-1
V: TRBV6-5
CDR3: CASSLETEAFF
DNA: TGTGCCAGCAGTTTGGAGACTGAAGCTTTCTTT

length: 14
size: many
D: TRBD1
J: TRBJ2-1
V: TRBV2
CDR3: CASRETGYYNEQFF
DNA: TGTGCCAGCAGGGAGACAGGGTATTACAATGAGCAGTTCTTC

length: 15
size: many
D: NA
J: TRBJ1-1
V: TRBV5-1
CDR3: CASSLEASMNTEAFF
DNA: TGCGCCAGCAGCTTGGAGGCATCCATGAACACTGAAGCTTTCTTT

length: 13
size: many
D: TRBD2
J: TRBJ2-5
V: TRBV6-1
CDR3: CASSMGLKETQYF
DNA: TGTGCCAGCAGTATGGGACTAAAAGAGACCCAGTACTTC

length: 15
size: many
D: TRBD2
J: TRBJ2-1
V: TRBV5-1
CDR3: CASSLEASGRHEQFF
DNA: TGCGCCAGCAGCTTAGAGGCTAGCGGGAGACATGAGCAGTTCTTC

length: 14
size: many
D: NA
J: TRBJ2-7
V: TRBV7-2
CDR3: CASSLSGNSYEQYF
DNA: TGTGCCAGCAGCTTATCCGGAAACTCCTACGAGCAGTACTTC

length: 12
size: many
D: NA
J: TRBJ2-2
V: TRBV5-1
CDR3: CASRPDAGELFF
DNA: TGCGCCAGCAGACCGGACGCCGGGGAGCTGTTTTTT

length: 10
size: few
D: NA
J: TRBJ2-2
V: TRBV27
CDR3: CASRRGELFF
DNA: TGTGCCAGCAGGCGGGGGGAGCTGTTTTTT

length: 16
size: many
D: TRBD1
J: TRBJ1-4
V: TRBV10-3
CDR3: CAISERSTGRNEKLFF
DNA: TGTGCCATCAGTGAGAGATCGACAGGGAGGAATGAAAAACTGTTTTTT

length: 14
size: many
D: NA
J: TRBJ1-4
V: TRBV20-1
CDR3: CSGKPRKTNEKLFF
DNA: TGCAGTGGAAAACCCCGGAAAACTAATGAAAAACTGTTTTTT

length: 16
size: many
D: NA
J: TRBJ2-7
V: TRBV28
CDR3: CASSPSEREASYEQYF
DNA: TGTGCCAGCAGTCCCTCCGAAAGAGAAGCTTCCTACGAGCAGTACTTC

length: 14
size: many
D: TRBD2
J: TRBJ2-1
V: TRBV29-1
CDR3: CSLGGLAGGPLQFF
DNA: TGCAGCCTGGGGGGACTAGCGGGAGGGCCGTTGCAGTTCTTC

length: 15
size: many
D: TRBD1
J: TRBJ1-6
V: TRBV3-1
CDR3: CASSHRDRDNSPLHF
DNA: TGTGCCAGCAGCCACCGGGACAGGGACAATTCACCCCTCCACTTT

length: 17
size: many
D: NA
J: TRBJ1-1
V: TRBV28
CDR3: CASSLPTGLSLNTEAFF
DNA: TGTGCCAGCAGTTTACCCACCGGCCTCTCACTAAACACTGAAGCTTTCTTT

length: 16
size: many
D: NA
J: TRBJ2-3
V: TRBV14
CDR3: CASSPRRTLSTDTQYF
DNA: TGTGCCAGCAGCCCCCGAAGAACCCTTAGCACAGATACGCAGTATTTT

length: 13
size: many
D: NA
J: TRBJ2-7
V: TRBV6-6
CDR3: CASKETETYEQYF
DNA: TGTGCCAGCAAGGAGACAGAAACCTACGAGCAGTACTTC

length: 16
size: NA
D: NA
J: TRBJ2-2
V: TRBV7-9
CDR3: CASSGDRVANTGELFF
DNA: TGTGCCAGCAGCGGGGACCGGGTGGCGAACACCGGGGAGCTGTTTTTT

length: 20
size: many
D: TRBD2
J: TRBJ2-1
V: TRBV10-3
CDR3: CAISEAPGLAGGSSYNEQFF
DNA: TGTGCCATCAGTGAGGCGCCGGGACTAGCGGGAGGGTCATCCTACAATGAGCAGTTCTTC